A single sample is the source of the 19 T cell receptor beta chains below, sequenced in a study of blood T cell repertoires in COVID-19. Measured with immunoSEQ multiplex PCR; TCRdb has only the in-frame clones, and not every one. The data hold fewer than 400,000 clones, with roughly 90% observed a single time. Sequences were obtained from PBMCs or T cells enriched from blood (not recorded which). These receptors all come from a woman in her 30s who had been exposed to COVID-19.

As regards this clone: This specimen includes other DNA sequences encoding the same CDR3. V is TRBV9 and J is TRBJ1-2; TRBD1 agrees at 9 bases. Germline CDR1 reads SGDLS; CDR2 reads YYNGEE. The J segment lost 4 bases and the V segment lost 4 bases, leaving 2 bases of the junction unmatched. The length of the CDR3 is 13 residues. The CDR3 DNA follows: TGTGCCAGCAGCCCGGACAGGGGCTATGGCTACACCTTC. Translated: CASSPDRGYGYTF.

V gene TRBV3-1 (or the pseudogene TRBV3-2) combines with J gene TRBJ1-2; 7 nucleotides align to TRBD1. V trimming: 2 bases; J trimming: 7 bases; junction bases outside the gene matches: 10. The CDR3 has 15 residues. Germline lookup yields CDR1 LGHDT and CDR2 YNNKEL (reference sequence). CDR3 DNA: TGTGCCAGCAGCCAACGTAACGACAGGGCCGGTGGCTACACCTTC. It translates to CASSQRNDRAGGYTF.

This rearrangement joins TRBV7-9 to TRBJ1-3; no reliable D call. Germline V gene sequence: CDR1 SEHNR, CDR2 FQNEAQ (reference sequence). With 1 base removed from V and 0 bases from J, the gap between germline ends came to 13 bases. CDR3 length: 17 amino acids. CDR3 in DNA: TGTGCCAGCAGCTTAGGTACCGGGTTGGGCTCTGGAAACACCATATATTTT. Translating it yields CASSLGTGLGSGNTIYF.

The chain links TRBV19 to TRBJ1-2; D might be TRBD1 (6 bases). Germline CDR1 reads LNHDA; CDR2 reads SQIVND (reference sequence). Trimming pared 5 bases from V and 11 bases from J, leaving 18 bases between. The CDR3 is made up of 13 amino acids. The CDR3 reads CASSYPSTGEYTF. The CDR3 DNA follows: TGTGCCAGTAGTTACCCATCGACAGGAGAGTACACCTTC.

The chain couples TRBV4-3 to TRBJ1-1; no firm D call. The length of the CDR3 is 14 residues. Trimming left V 3 bases short and J 0 bases short, with 8 bases between. Germline loops: CDR1 LGHNA, CDR2 YSLEER. CDR3 in amino acids: CASSQRHLNTEAFF. CDR3 nucleotide sequence: TGCGCCAGCAGCCAGAGACACTTGAACACTGAAGCTTTCTTT.

The count of this clone is one. The gene calls are TRBV6-6 and TRBJ2-7, with 7 bases fitting TRBD1. Germline lookup yields CDR1 MNHNY and CDR2 SVGAGI (reference sequence). Unmatched junction bases numbered 1, after V lost 6 bases and J lost 2 bases. The CDR3 covers 12 residues. CDR3 protein: CASSGTAYEQYF. The DNA of the CDR3 is TGTGCCAGCAGCGGGACAGCCTACGAGCAGTACTTC.

The gene calls are TRBV5-1 and TRBJ1-1; TRBD1 matches 7 bases. This CDR3 spans 13 amino acids. Germline loops: CDR1 SGHRS, CDR2 YFSETQ. The trim removed 2 bases at V and 6 bases at J, leaving 4 bases unmatched. In nucleotides, the CDR3 is TGCGCCAGCAGCTTCCAGGGGGAGGCTGAAGCTTTCTTT. Translating gives CASSFQGEAEAFF.

The CDR3 spells CASSLRQDAFGNTIYF. DNA of the CDR3: TGTGCCAGCAGCTTAAGACAGGACGCGTTTGGAAACACCATATATTTT. The V gene is TRBV5-5, the J gene TRBJ1-3, with TRBD1 as a possible D gene (6 bases). The V gene's germline CDR1 is SGHKS and CDR2 YYEKEE (reference sequence). Trimming took 2 bases from V and 3 from J, leaving 15 bases between them. This CDR3 has 16 amino acids.

V gene TRBV12-3 or TRBV12-4 combines with J gene TRBJ1-3, with D perhaps matching TRBD1 (5 bases). V lost 3 bases, J lost 8 bases, and 5 bases lay in between. The CDR3 is 11 residues long. DNA of the CDR3: TGTGCCAGCAGTTTGACAGACACCATATATTTT. Residues: CASSLTDTIYF.

The CDR3 region is CASRAGQVATEAFF. The CDR3 nucleotides are TGTGCCAGCCGAGCCGGCCAGGTGGCCACTGAAGCTTTCTTT. This chain joins TRBV4-2 and TRBJ1-1; no firm D call. CDR3 size: 14 residues. Deletions cut 8 bases from V and 4 bases from J, with 17 bases between. Germline V gives CDR1 LGHNA, CDR2 YNFKEQ.

This clone appeared a single time. CDR3 coding DNA: TGCGCCAGCAGCCAAGACAGGAGGGCCTATGGCTACACCTTC. Translated: CASSQDRRAYGYTF. The chain links TRBV4-1 to TRBJ1-2, with D hard to call. Germline loops: CDR1 MGHRA, CDR2 YSYEKL. Trimming left V 0 bases short and J 4 bases short, with 9 bases between. This CDR3 spans 14 amino acids.

This chain connects TRBV18 to TRBJ1-1, with a weak D call TRBD1 (5 bases). V was cut by 2 bases and J by 0 bases, with 10 bases left in between. The germline V gene has CDR1 KGHSH and CDR2 LQKENI. This CDR3 contains 15 residues. In DNA, the CDR3 is TGTGCCAGCTCACCAAGGGGTTCCTTGAACACTGAAGCTTTCTTT. This translates into CASSPRGSLNTEAFF.

The genes are TRBV11-2 and TRBJ1-1; D possibly corresponds to TRBD1 (5 bases). Deletions cut 1 base from V and 0 bases from J, with 9 bases between. The CDR3 covers 15 residues. CDR1 SGHAT and CDR2 FQNNGV come from the germline V gene. DNA for the CDR3: TGTGCCAGCAGCTTAGCTGAGACAGTGAACACTGAAGCTTTCTTT. Its protein is CASSLAETVNTEAFF.

This chain links TRBV18 with TRBJ2-1; 8 positions match TRBD2. CDR1 and CDR2 from the germline V gene are KGHSH and LQKENI. Trimming cost V 6 bases and J 7 bases; bases outside gene matches: 11. This CDR3 comprises 15 residues. As DNA, the CDR3 is TGTGCCAGCTCTCCGGGGGGGACCTTACAAAATGAGCAGTTCTTC. Protein product: CASSPGGTLQNEQFF.

This chain links TRBV18 with TRBJ2-5; D might be TRBD2 (5 bases). The CDR3 extends over 14 amino acids. Germline lookup yields CDR1 KGHSH and CDR2 LQKENI. V lost 2 bases and J 4 bases, leaving 11 bases between the germline ends. The CDR3 DNA reads TGTGCCAGCTCACCATTACGGGATTTAGAGACCCAGTACTTC. It codes for CASSPLRDLETQYF.

The rearrangement joins TRBV27 to TRBJ2-1; the match to TRBD1 covers 9 bases. V shed 7 bases and J 4 bases; nucleotides not matched to a gene: 5. The CDR3 loop spans 14 amino acids. Germline-derived CDR1 and CDR2 are MNHEY and SMNVEV (reference sequence). The CDR3 reads CASTRTGVYNEQFF. CDR3 nucleotides: TGTGCCAGCACCAGGACAGGGGTATACAATGAGCAGTTCTTC.

The J gene is TRBJ2-5, the V gene TRBV27; maybe TRBD2 (5 bases). Looked up from germline, CDR1 is MNHEY and CDR2 is SMNVEV (reference sequence). CDR3 length equals 12 residues. V lost 6 bases and J lost 3, with 8 bases in between. The CDR3 nucleotides are TGTGCCAGCAGGGGGAGAGAAGAGACCCAGTACTTC. Translated: CASRGREETQYF.

The rearrangement links TRBV29-1 to TRBJ1-3; D is undetermined. Trimming cost V 3 bases and J 4 bases, with 4 bases left between them. The CDR3 has 11 amino acids. Germline V CDR1 and CDR2: SQVTM, ANQGSEA. The DNA for the CDR3 is TGCAGCGTTGATGGCGGAAACACCATATATTTT. Its translation is CSVDGGNTIYF.

The CDR3 is CASSLGTEGVNTEAFF. As DNA, the CDR3 is TGTGCCAGCAGCTTAGGGACTGAGGGGGTGAACACTGAAGCTTTCTTT. The rearrangement uses TRBV7-9 and TRBJ1-1, with D perhaps TRBD1 (6 bases). The CDR3 contains 16 residues. Trimming removed 1 base at V and 0 bases at J, with 12 bases between. Germline V lookup: CDR1 SEHNR, CDR2 FQNEAQ (reference sequence).